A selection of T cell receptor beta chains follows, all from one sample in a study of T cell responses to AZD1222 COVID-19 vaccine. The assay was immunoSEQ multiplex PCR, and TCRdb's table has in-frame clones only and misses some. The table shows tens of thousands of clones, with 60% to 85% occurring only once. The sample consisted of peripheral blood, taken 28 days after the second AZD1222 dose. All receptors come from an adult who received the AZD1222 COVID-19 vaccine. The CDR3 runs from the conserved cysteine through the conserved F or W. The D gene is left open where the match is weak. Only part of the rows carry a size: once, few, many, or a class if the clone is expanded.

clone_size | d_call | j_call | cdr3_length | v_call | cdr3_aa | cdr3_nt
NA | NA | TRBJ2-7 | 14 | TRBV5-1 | CASSSPQDVYEQYF | TGCGCCAGCAGCTCACCACAGGACGTCTACGAGCAGTACTTC
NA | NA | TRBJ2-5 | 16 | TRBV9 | CASSEGSGGPQETQYF | TGTGCCAGCAGTGAGGGATCCGGCGGGCCCCAAGAGACCCAGTACTTC
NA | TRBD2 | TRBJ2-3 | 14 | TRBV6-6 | CASSPGGVTDTQYF | TGTGCCAGCAGTCCGGGGGGGGTAACAGATACGCAGTATTTT
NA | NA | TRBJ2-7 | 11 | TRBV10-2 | CASSDKGEQYF | TGCGCCAGCAGTGATAAAGGGGAGCAGTACTTC
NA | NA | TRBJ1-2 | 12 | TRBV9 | CASSSQRDGYTF | TGTGCCAGCAGCTCCCAAAGGGATGGCTACACCTTC
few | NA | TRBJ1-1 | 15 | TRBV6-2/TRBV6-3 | CASSYPFRGNTEAFF | TGTGCCAGCAGTTACCCCTTCAGGGGGAACACTGAAGCTTTCTTT
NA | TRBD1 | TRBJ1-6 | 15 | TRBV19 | CASSSGTGGNSPLHF | TGTGCCAGTAGTTCAGGGACAGGAGGAAATTCACCCCTCCACTTT
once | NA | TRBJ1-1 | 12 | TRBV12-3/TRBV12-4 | CASRGVPTEAFF | TGTGCCAGCAGGGGTGTGCCGACTGAAGCTTTCTTT
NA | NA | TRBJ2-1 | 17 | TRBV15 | CATSRDPIRGAYNEQFF | TGTGCCACCAGCAGGGATCCGATCAGGGGGGCCTACAATGAGCAGTTCTTC
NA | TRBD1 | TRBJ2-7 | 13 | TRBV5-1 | CASSPNTGGEQYF | TGCGCCAGCAGCCCCAACACAGGGGGTGAGCAGTACTTC
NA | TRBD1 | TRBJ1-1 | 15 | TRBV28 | CASSIPGQMNTEAFF | TGTGCCAGCAGTATACCGGGACAGATGAACACTGAAGCTTTCTTT
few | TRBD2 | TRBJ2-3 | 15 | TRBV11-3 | CASSLGLAEGDTQYF | TGTGCCAGCAGCTTGGGACTAGCGGAGGGAGATACGCAGTATTTT
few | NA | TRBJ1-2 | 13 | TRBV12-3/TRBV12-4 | CASSSLADYGYTF | TGTGCCAGCAGTTCACTGGCGGACTATGGCTACACCTTC
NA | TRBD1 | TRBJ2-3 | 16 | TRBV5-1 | CASSIRTGGEADTQYF | TGCGCCAGCAGCATACGGACAGGGGGCGAGGCAGATACGCAGTATTTT
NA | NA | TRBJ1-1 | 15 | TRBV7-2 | CASSDKPGPWLGAFF | TGTGCCAGCAGCGACAAACCGGGACCTTGGTTAGGAGCTTTCTTT
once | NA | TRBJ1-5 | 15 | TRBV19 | CASSIGPGGNQPQHF | TGTGCCAGTAGTATAGGCCCTGGGGGCAATCAGCCCCAGCATTTT
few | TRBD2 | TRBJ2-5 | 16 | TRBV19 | CASSILPGGSQETQYF | TGTGCCAGTAGTATACTTCCGGGGGGGAGCCAAGAGACCCAGTACTTC
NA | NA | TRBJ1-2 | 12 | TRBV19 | CASRTNGYGYTF | TGTGCCAGTAGAACTAACGGGTATGGCTACACCTTC
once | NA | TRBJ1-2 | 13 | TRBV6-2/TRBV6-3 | CASSSGTAGPYTF | TGTGCCAGCAGTTCCGGGACGGCAGGTCCCTACACCTTC
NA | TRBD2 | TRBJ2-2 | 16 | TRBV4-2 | CASSPPRGGSTGELFF | TGTGCCAGCAGCCCCCCGCGGGGGGGGAGTACCGGGGAGCTGTTTTTT
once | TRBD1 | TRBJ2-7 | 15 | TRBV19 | CASSTRTGIPYEQYF | TGTGCCAGTAGTACCCGGACAGGCATCCCCTACGAGCAGTACTTC
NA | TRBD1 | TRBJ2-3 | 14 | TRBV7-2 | CASSSPRGSHTQYF | TGTGCCAGCAGCTCCCCCAGGGGGAGCCATACGCAGTATTTT
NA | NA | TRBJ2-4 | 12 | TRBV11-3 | CASGDVLNIQYF | TGTGCCAGCGGAGATGTACTAAACATTCAGTACTTC
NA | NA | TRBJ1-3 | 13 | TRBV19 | CASITTGGNTIYF | TGTGCCAGTATCACCACGGGGGGAAACACCATATATTTT
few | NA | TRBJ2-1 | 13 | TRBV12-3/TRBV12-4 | CASSLLWHNEQFF | TGTGCCAGCAGTTTATTGTGGCACAATGAGCAGTTCTTC
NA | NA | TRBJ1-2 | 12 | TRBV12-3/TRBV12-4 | CASSPREGGYTF | TGTGCCAGCAGTCCGCGCGAAGGGGGCTACACCTTC
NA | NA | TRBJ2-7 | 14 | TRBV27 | CARLQGIGTYEQYF | TGTGCCAGACTCCAGGGGATCGGGACCTACGAGCAGTACTTC
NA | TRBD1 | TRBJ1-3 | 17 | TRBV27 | CASSPDGGQGFGNTIYF | TGTGCCAGCAGTCCGGACGGGGGACAGGGTTTTGGAAACACCATATATTTT
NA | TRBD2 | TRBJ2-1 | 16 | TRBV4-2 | CASSQAGTSGNNEQFF | TGTGCCAGCAGCCAGGCGGGGACTAGCGGAAACAATGAGCAGTTCTTC
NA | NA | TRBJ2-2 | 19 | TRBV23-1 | CASSQLHPGRRGDTGELFF | TGCGCCAGCAGTCAACTCCACCCAGGGAGACGAGGGGACACCGGGGAGCTGTTTTTT
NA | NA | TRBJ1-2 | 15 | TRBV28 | CASSLAGASNYGYTF | TGTGCCAGCAGTTTAGCCGGGGCTTCTAACTATGGCTACACCTTC
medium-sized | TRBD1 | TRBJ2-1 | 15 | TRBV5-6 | CASSLGDRAYNEQFF | TGTGCCAGCAGCTTGGGGGACAGGGCCTACAATGAGCAGTTCTTC
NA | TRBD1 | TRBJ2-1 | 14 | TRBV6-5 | CASSPDRVYNEQFF | TGTGCCAGCAGTCCGGACAGGGTATACAATGAGCAGTTCTTC
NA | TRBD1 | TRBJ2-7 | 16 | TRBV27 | CASSLRQGQGLSEQYF | TGTGCCAGCAGTTTACGCCAGGGACAGGGATTAAGCGAGCAGTACTTC
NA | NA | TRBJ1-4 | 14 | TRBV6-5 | CASSPAGDSEKLFF | TGTGCCAGCAGCCCGGCGGGAGACTCGGAAAAACTGTTTTTT
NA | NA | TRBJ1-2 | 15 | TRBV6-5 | CASRPGYQANYGYTF | TGTGCCAGCAGACCGGGTTATCAAGCTAACTATGGCTACACCTTC
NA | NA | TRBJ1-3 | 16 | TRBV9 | CASSVDPTDSGNTIYF | TGTGCCAGCAGCGTAGACCCAACAGACTCTGGAAACACCATATATTTT
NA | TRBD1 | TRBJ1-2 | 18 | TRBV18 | CASSPLISETGGAASYTF | TGTGCCAGCTCACCCTTGATTTCGGAGACAGGGGGCGCAGCCAGCTACACCTTC
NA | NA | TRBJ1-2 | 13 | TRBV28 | CASSLSQAGGYTF | TGTGCCAGCAGTTTATCGCAGGCAGGTGGCTACACCTTC
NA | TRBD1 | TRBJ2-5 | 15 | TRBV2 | CASREDRVPQETQYF | TGTGCCAGCAGGGAGGACAGGGTACCCCAGGAGACCCAGTACTTC
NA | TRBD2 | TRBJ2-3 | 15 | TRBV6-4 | CASSDSAGGVLTQYF | TGTGCCAGCAGTGACTCGGCGGGGGGGGTACTTACGCAGTATTTT
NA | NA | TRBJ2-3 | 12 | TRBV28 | CASSFRSDTQYF | TGTGCCAGCAGTTTTAGGTCAGATACGCAGTATTTT
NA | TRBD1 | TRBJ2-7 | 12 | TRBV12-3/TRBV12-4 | CASSLGQTGQYF | TGTGCCAGCAGCCTGGGACAGACTGGGCAGTACTTC
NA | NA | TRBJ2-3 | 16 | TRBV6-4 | CASSDQAGASTDTQYF | TGTGCCAGCAGTGATCAGGCGGGGGCTAGCACAGATACGCAGTATTTT
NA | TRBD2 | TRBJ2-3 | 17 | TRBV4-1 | CASSQGYGLASPDTQYF | TGCGCCAGCAGCCAAGGTTACGGACTAGCTAGCCCAGATACGCAGTATTTT
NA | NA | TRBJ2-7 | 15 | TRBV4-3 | CASSRHREQFYEQYF | TGCGCCAGCAGCCGCCATCGGGAACAGTTCTACGAGCAGTACTTC
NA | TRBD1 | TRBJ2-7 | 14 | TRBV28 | CASSFRTGNYEQYF | TGTGCCAGCAGTTTCCGGACAGGGAACTACGAGCAGTACTTC
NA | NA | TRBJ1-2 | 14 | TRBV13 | CASSPTGGGYGYTF | TGTGCCAGCAGCCCCACGGGGGGCGGCTATGGCTACACCTTC
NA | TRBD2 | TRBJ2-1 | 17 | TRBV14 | CASSQSRTSGGFNEQFF | TGTGCCAGCAGCCAAAGCCGGACTAGCGGGGGGTTCAATGAGCAGTTCTTC
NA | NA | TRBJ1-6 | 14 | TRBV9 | CASSVGSMPSPLHF | TGTGCCAGCAGCGTAGGAAGTATGCCCTCACCCCTCCACTTT
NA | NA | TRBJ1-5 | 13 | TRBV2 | CASNRDSNQPQHF | TGTGCCAGCAACAGGGATAGCAATCAGCCCCAGCATTTT
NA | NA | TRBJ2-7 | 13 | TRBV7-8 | CASSLAPLRQQYF | TGTGCCAGCAGCTTAGCCCCATTACGGCAGCAGTACTTC
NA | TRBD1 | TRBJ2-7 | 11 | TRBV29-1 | CSVGGQGGQYF | TGCAGCGTTGGGGGACAGGGAGGGCAGTACTTC
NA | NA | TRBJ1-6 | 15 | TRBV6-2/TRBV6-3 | CASSYSARSNSPLHF | TGTGCCAGCAGTTACTCGGCGCGGAGTAATTCACCCCTCCACTTT
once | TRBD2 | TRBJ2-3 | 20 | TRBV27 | CASSLSPPGLAGGSTDTQYF | TGTGCCAGCAGTTTATCGCCCCCCGGACTAGCGGGGGGATCCACAGATACGCAGTATTTT
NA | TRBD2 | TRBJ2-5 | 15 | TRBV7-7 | CASSPSGGAVETQYF | TGTGCTAGCAGTCCAAGCGGGGGGGCTGTGGAGACCCAGTACTTC
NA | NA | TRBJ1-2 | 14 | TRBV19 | CASSISRQEGGYTF | TGTGCCAGTAGTATCTCCCGCCAGGAGGGTGGCTACACCTTC
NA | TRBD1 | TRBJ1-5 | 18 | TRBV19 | CASSKPTLGRGPDQPQHF | TGTGCCAGTAGTAAACCCACTCTAGGCAGGGGGCCCGATCAGCCCCAGCATTTT
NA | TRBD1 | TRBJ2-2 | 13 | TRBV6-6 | CASGTGYTGELFF | TGTGCCAGCGGGACAGGCTACACCGGGGAGCTGTTTTTT